A selection of T cell receptor beta chains follows, all from one sample in a study of CD8+ T cells in alopecia areata. Method: immunoSEQ multiplex PCR; TCRdb's copy keeps in-frame clones and lacks some. The data show 35,000 to 45,000 clones, with roughly 92% seen just once and about 20% held by the top ten. The sample here was CD8+ T cells sorted from blood, taken at week 24, from a patient treated with tofacitinib. The receptor set was obtained from a human donor with alopecia areata. Both conserved end residues are part of each CDR3. D genes are given only for firm matches. Not every row has a clone size; where given, it reads once, few, many or a size class.

d_gene: TRBD2; len: 17; abundance: once; v_gene: TRBV5-4; j_gene: TRBJ2-7; CDR3aa: CASSLLSGGTSSYEQYF; CDR3nt: TGTGCCAGCAGCTTGTTAAGCGGGGGGACTAGCTCCTACGAGCAGTACTTC
d_gene: TRBD1; len: 18; abundance: .; v_gene: TRBV9; j_gene: TRBJ1-1; CDR3aa: CASSVGHQGALGNTEAFF; CDR3nt: TGTGCCAGCAGCGTAGGTCATCAGGGGGCGCTTGGGAACACTGAAGCTTTCTTT
d_gene: .; len: 14; abundance: .; v_gene: TRBV5-5; j_gene: TRBJ2-1; CDR3aa: CASSPPLQINEQFF; CDR3nt: TGTGCCAGCAGCCCTCCCCTTCAGATCAATGAGCAGTTCTTC
d_gene: .; len: 16; abundance: once; v_gene: TRBV7-9; j_gene: TRBJ2-5; CDR3aa: CASTQQGSRGGETQYF; CDR3nt: TGTGCCAGCACCCAACAGGGCTCCCGGGGAGGGGAGACCCAGTACTTC
d_gene: .; len: 13; abundance: .; v_gene: TRBV29-1; j_gene: TRBJ2-1; CDR3aa: CSVEVLSGGEQFF; CDR3nt: TGCAGCGTTGAAGTGCTCTCTGGCGGGGAGCAGTTCTTC
d_gene: TRBD1; len: 15; abundance: .; v_gene: TRBV19; j_gene: TRBJ1-1; CDR3aa: CASSLPGQGNTEAFF; CDR3nt: TGTGCCAGTAGTTTACCGGGACAGGGGAACACTGAAGCTTTCTTT
d_gene: .; len: 15; abundance: .; v_gene: TRBV6-6; j_gene: TRBJ2-2; CDR3aa: CASSYASDGGGELFF; CDR3nt: TGTGCCAGCAGTTACGCTAGCGACGGGGGCGGGGAGCTGTTTTTT
d_gene: .; len: 12; abundance: .; v_gene: TRBV1; j_gene: TRBJ2-7; CDR3aa: CTSSLHPYEQYF; CDR3nt: TGCACCAGCAGCCTCCACCCCTACGAGCAGTACTTC
d_gene: .; len: 15; abundance: .; v_gene: TRBV27; j_gene: TRBJ2-3; CDR3aa: CASSLVRADTDTQYF; CDR3nt: TGTGCCAGCAGTTTAGTGAGAGCAGACACAGATACGCAGTATTTT
d_gene: .; len: 16; abundance: .; v_gene: TRBV27; j_gene: TRBJ2-1; CDR3aa: CASSIWGGQTYNEQFF; CDR3nt: TGTGCCAGCAGCATTTGGGGGGGCCAGACCTACAATGAGCAGTTCTTC
d_gene: .; len: 16; abundance: .; v_gene: TRBV23-1; j_gene: TRBJ2-5; CDR3aa: CASSHPTPQYQETQYF; CDR3nt: TGCGCCAGCAGTCACCCTACCCCACAGTACCAAGAGACCCAGTACTTC
d_gene: TRBD1; len: 13; abundance: .; v_gene: TRBV11-1; j_gene: TRBJ2-5; CDR3aa: CASSHRGEETQYF; CDR3nt: TGTGCCAGCAGCCACAGGGGGGAAGAGACCCAGTACTTC
d_gene: TRBD1; len: 15; abundance: .; v_gene: TRBV5-6; j_gene: TRBJ2-7; CDR3aa: CASSSGGQGNYEQYF; CDR3nt: TGTGCCAGCAGCTCCGGGGGACAGGGGAACTACGAGCAGTACTTC
d_gene: TRBD1; len: 13; abundance: .; v_gene: TRBV6-5; j_gene: TRBJ2-5; CDR3aa: CASSQGAEETQYF; CDR3nt: TGTGCCAGCAGCCAGGGGGCCGAAGAGACCCAGTACTTC
d_gene: .; len: 13; abundance: .; v_gene: TRBV27; j_gene: TRBJ2-7; CDR3aa: CASSREGVYEQYF; CDR3nt: TGTGCCAGCAGCCGAGAGGGGGTCTACGAGCAGTACTTC
d_gene: TRBD1; len: 15; abundance: once; v_gene: TRBV27; j_gene: TRBJ2-1; CDR3aa: CASTTPGTEYNEQFF; CDR3nt: TGTGCCAGCACCACCCCCGGGACAGAGTACAATGAGCAGTTCTTC
d_gene: .; len: 16; abundance: .; v_gene: TRBV28; j_gene: TRBJ2-2; CDR3aa: CASSPGWGANTGELFF; CDR3nt: TGTGCCAGCAGCCCTGGTTGGGGGGCGAACACCGGGGAGCTGTTTTTT
d_gene: TRBD1; len: 13; abundance: .; v_gene: TRBV5-4; j_gene: TRBJ2-7; CDR3aa: CASSRDRDYEQYF; CDR3nt: TGTGCCAGCAGTCGGGACAGGGATTACGAGCAGTACTTC
d_gene: .; len: 15; abundance: .; v_gene: TRBV6-5; j_gene: TRBJ1-1; CDR3aa: CASSPFSGGNTEAFF; CDR3nt: TGTGCCAGCAGCCCATTTTCGGGTGGGAACACTGAAGCTTTCTTT
d_gene: .; len: 16; abundance: once; v_gene: TRBV7-6; j_gene: TRBJ1-1; CDR3aa: CASSHQQGLGNTEAFF; CDR3nt: TGTGCCAGCAGCCACCAACAGGGTTTAGGGAACACTGAAGCTTTCTTT
d_gene: .; len: 15; abundance: .; v_gene: TRBV11-2; j_gene: TRBJ2-7; CDR3aa: CASSDSGSHSYEQYF; CDR3nt: TGTGCCAGCAGCGACTCCGGGAGCCACTCCTACGAGCAGTACTTC
d_gene: TRBD1; len: 13; abundance: .; v_gene: TRBV28; j_gene: TRBJ2-7; CDR3aa: CASQRTGDYEQYF; CDR3nt: TGTGCCAGCCAAAGGACAGGGGACTACGAGCAGTACTTC
d_gene: TRBD2; len: 15; abundance: .; v_gene: TRBV7-9; j_gene: TRBJ2-7; CDR3aa: CASSFSGGGAYEQYF; CDR3nt: TGTGCCAGCAGCTTTTCTGGCGGGGGGGCCTACGAGCAGTACTTC
d_gene: .; len: 14; abundance: .; v_gene: TRBV28; j_gene: TRBJ2-3; CDR3aa: CASSVDGVGDTQYF; CDR3nt: TGTGCCAGCAGTGTGGACGGTGTAGGGGATACGCAGTATTTT
d_gene: TRBD2; len: 18; abundance: .; v_gene: TRBV27; j_gene: TRBJ2-2; CDR3aa: CASGTGLAGPPGTGELFF; CDR3nt: TGTGCCAGCGGTACCGGGCTAGCGGGGCCCCCGGGCACCGGGGAGCTGTTTTTT
d_gene: .; len: 18; abundance: .; v_gene: TRBV7-3; j_gene: TRBJ2-5; CDR3aa: CASSPSRGGAGFQETQYF; CDR3nt: TGTGCCAGCAGCCCCTCCAGGGGGGGCGCGGGTTTCCAAGAGACCCAGTACTTC
d_gene: TRBD1; len: 13; abundance: .; v_gene: TRBV6-1; j_gene: TRBJ2-7; CDR3aa: CASSETGGNEQYF; CDR3nt: TGTGCCAGCAGTGAGACAGGGGGCAACGAGCAGTACTTC
d_gene: TRBD1; len: 14; abundance: once; v_gene: TRBV7-9; j_gene: TRBJ2-7; CDR3aa: CASSPRTGTYEQYF; CDR3nt: TGTGCCAGCAGCCCCCGGACAGGGACCTACGAGCAGTACTTC
d_gene: .; len: 18; abundance: .; v_gene: TRBV7-9; j_gene: TRBJ2-2; CDR3aa: CASSSAFSTLLNTGELFF; CDR3nt: TGTGCCAGCAGCTCTGCATTCAGCACCCTCTTGAACACCGGGGAGCTGTTTTTT